The 10 T cell receptor beta chains given below trace back to one sample, sequenced in a study of cytomegalovirus exposure and HLA in healthy donors. PCR used 60 Vbeta primers and 13 Jbeta primers. Sequencing used immunoSEQ multiplex PCR; TCRdb keeps in-frame clones, though not all of them. The sample consists of about 130,000 clones, around 74% of them appearing once. Sequencing was done on a sample of PBMCs. The receptors here all came from a man aged 35-49 years in good health and CMV-seropositive.

The chain carries TRBV5-6 and TRBJ2-7, with D possibly being TRBD2 (6 bases). V lost 4 bases and J lost 1, with 15 bases in between. Germline V gives CDR1 SGHDT, CDR2 YYEEEE. The CDR3 consists of 15 residues. CDR3 nucleotides: TGTGCCAGCAGCGGAAGGGACTGGGGGTCCTACGAGCAGTACTTC. Translated: CASSGRDWGSYEQYF. The variable domain in full, with the rest retrieved from reference TRBV5-6 and TRBJ2-7, is DAGVTQSPTHLIKTRGQQVTLRCSPKSGHDTVSWYQQALGQGPQFIFQYYEEEERQRGNFPDRFSGHQFPNYSSELNVNALLLGDSALYLCASSGRDWGSYEQYFGPGTRLTVT.

This clone has just one count. The chain uses TRBV5-6 and TRBJ1-5; TRBD1 agrees at 7 bases. The CDR3 extends over 16 amino acids. J gave up 1 base and V 4 bases, and 8 bases lay outside the gene matches. CDR1 SGHDT and CDR2 YYEEEE come from the germline V gene. The CDR3 sequence is CASSARQGYSNQPQHF. The CDR3 region has the DNA TGTGCCAGCAGCGCCAGACAGGGTTACAGCAATCAGCCCCAGCATTTT.

The chain combines TRBV7-9 with TRBJ2-1, with TRBD2 as a possible D gene (6 bases). CDR1 and CDR2 from the germline V gene are SEHNR and FQNEAQ (reference sequence). V dropped 1 base and J dropped 7 bases, with 14 bases sitting between them. This CDR3 contains 15 residues. The CDR3 here is CASSLVSGEGNEQFF. The CDR3 DNA reads as TGTGCCAGCAGCTTAGTTAGCGGAGAAGGGAATGAGCAGTTCTTC.

This clone was seen only a few times. This chain uses TRBV25-1 with TRBJ1-1; D might be TRBD1 (6 bases). The CDR3 totals 13 residues. Trimming removed 6 bases from V and 7 bases from J, with 15 bases in between. Germline CDR1 and CDR2: MGHDK and SYGVNS. The CDR3 nucleotides read TGTGCCAGCAGGGACAGCCGACGAATTGAAGCTTTCTTT. It yields the protein CASRDSRRIEAFF.

This clone was seen just once. This chain links TRBV28 with TRBJ1-6; 7 nucleotides line up with TRBD1. Germline-derived CDR1 and CDR2 are MDHEN and SYDVKM. The CDR3 loop spans 15 amino acids. V lost 6 bases to trimming and J lost 7 bases; unmatched junction nucleotides: 9. CDR3 bases: TGTGCCAGCAGGAGCGCGACAGGGACAAATTCACCCCTCCACTTT. As protein: CASRSATGTNSPLHF.

The sample holds one count of this clone. For the CDR3, the DNA is TGTGCCAGCCGGACGACTAGCGGATCCTACGAGCAGTACTTC. Amino acids: CASRTTSGSYEQYF. The chain couples TRBV18 to TRBJ2-7; 9 bases match TRBD2. Germline trimming cut 8 bases from V and 1 base from J; bases unmatched to any gene: 6. The germline V gene has CDR1 KGHSH and CDR2 LQKENI. This CDR3 spans 14 amino acids.

The chain combines TRBV19 with TRBJ2-2; 8 nucleotides match TRBD2. The CDR3 is made up of 14 amino acids. Losses at the gene ends were 5 bases for V and 7 bases for J; bases not matched to a gene: 6. CDR1 and CDR2 (germline): LNHDA, SQIVND (reference sequence). The CDR3 here is CASSVAGLSGELFF. DNA of the CDR3: TGTGCCAGTAGTGTAGCGGGGTTGAGCGGGGAGCTGTTTTTT.

CDR3 DNA: TGTGCCAGCAGCCAAAGGACTAGCGGGGGCTCTGGGGCCAACGTCCTGACTTTC. Translating gives CASSQRTSGGSGANVLTF. The rearrangement joins TRBV4-2 to TRBJ2-6, with TRBD2 matching 13 bases. Unmatched junction bases numbered 1, after V lost 2 bases and J lost 0 bases. Germline V gene data show CDR1 as LGHNA and CDR2 as YNFKEQ. This CDR3 is 18 amino acids long.

The genes are TRBV13 and TRBJ2-3; 9 bases match TRBD1. The CDR3 covers 14 residues. Germline-derived CDR1 and CDR2 are PRHDT and FYEKMQ (reference sequence). J gave up 6 bases and V 5 bases, and 6 bases lay outside the gene matches. CDR3 nucleotide sequence: TGTGCCAGCAGCACCGGGACAGGGTTTGATACGCAGTATTTT. Translating it yields CASSTGTGFDTQYF.

In its sample, this clone was seen a few times. The gene calls are TRBV2 and TRBJ1-5; 8 nucleotides align to TRBD1. Germline values: CDR1 SNHLY, CDR2 FYNNEI. The ends lost 6 bases at V and 3 bases at J; junction bases unmatched: 7. This CDR3 is 15 amino acids long. This CDR3 is CASRATGVINQPQHF. The CDR3 DNA reads as TGTGCCAGCAGGGCGACAGGGGTGATCAATCAGCCCCAGCATTTT. Supplemented by reference TRBV2 and TRBJ1-5, the full variable domain reads EPEVTQTPSHQVTQMGQEVILRCVPISNHLYFYWYRQILGQKVEFLVSFYNNEISEKSEIFDDQFSVERPDGSNFTLKIRSTKLEDSAMYFCASRATGVINQPQHFGDGTRLSIL.